This T cell receptor beta chain was recovered during a study of CD8 T cells in Susac syndrome. V was pared by 6 bases and J by 1 base, with 12 bases between. Germline CDR1 is SQVTM and CDR2 is ANQGSEA. CDR3 length equals 13 residues. In its sample, this clonotype was seen once. Random hexamers were used to reverse transcribe the RNA input (about 0.45 to 1 ug). TCRdb fed the immunoSEQ multiplex PCR reads into MiXCR, producing one record per CDR3 protein. The top ten hold 0.095% to 0.13% of the sample, which has about 180,000 distinct CDR3 sequences, roughly 94% seen once. The sequencing sample was made of CD4+ T cells from PBMCs. The TCR was taken from a human donor with Susac syndrome. The chain combines TRBV29-1 with TRBJ1-1; D uncertain. CDR3 in DNA: TGCAGCGTCGGCAGTCCACAGAACACTGAAGCTTTCTTT. Protein sequence: CSVGSPQNTEAFF. The whole variable domain, filled in from reference TRBV29-1 and TRBJ1-1, reads SAVISQKPSRDICQRGTSLTIQCQVDSQVTMMFWYRQQPGQSLTLIATANQGSEATYESGFVIDKFPISRPNLTFSTLTVSNMSPEDSSIYLCSVGSPQNTEAFFGQGTRLTVV.